This TCR beta chain was profiled in a study of blood T cells in healthy people across ages. Overall study findings and caveats: Roughly linearly, TCR beta diversity per million T cells fell as age increased. Naive CD4+ cells and diversity were both higher in long-lived donors than in aged donors.

Each sample yielded at least 5 micrograms of PBMC total RNA. A second PCR, run for roughly 7 to 11 cycles, used a sample-barcoded 5' primer plus a J-beta primer mix. Each CDR3 protein is one row after TCRdb ran MiXCR on the 5' RACE reads. This table has around 620,000 distinct CDR3 sequences, about 26% appearing once. This clonotype was observed a few times. The antigen is unknown. V shed 4 bases and J 4 bases; nucleotides not matched to a gene: 7. Germline lookup yields CDR1 SQVTM and CDR2 ANQGSEA. The CDR3 has 14 residues. Sequenced input: blood. This chain uses TRBV29-1 with TRBJ2-1; 7 bases map to TRBD1. This clonotype originated in a woman aged 70-85 years in good health. The DNA for the CDR3 is TGCAGCGTTGCCGGTCGGGACAGATACAATGAGCAGTTCTTC. Translated: CSVAGRDRYNEQFF.